Given below is one T cell receptor (beta chain) in context. Its antigen is not known. The CDR3 sequence is 14 residues long. Trimming stripped 4 bases from V and 5 bases from J, with 12 bases between. Germline CDR1 and CDR2: SGHTA and FQGTGA. The primer mix had 60 Vbeta and 13 Jbeta primers. Clones were read by immunoSEQ multiplex PCR, and TCRdb kept only the in-frame ones, dropping some. The sample records fewer than 100,000 clones, approximately 80% being singletons. This sample stems from a study of cytomegalovirus exposure and HLA in healthy donors. Study-wide results and limits: Earlier analysis looked at TCR beta V segments, and most were productive about 90% or about 30% of the time.

Material for sequencing was PBMCs. The TCR originated in a female donor in good health and CMV-seronegative. This rearrangement joins TRBV7-3 to TRBJ2-1, with a weak D call TRBD2 (5 bases). This chain's CDR3 is CASSSRRENNEQFF. CDR3 sequence (DNA): TGTGCCAGCAGCTCGAGACGGGAAAACAATGAGCAGTTCTTC.